These 6 T cell receptor beta chains were all obtained from the same sample, sequenced in a study of blood T cell repertoires in COVID-19. Assay: immunoSEQ multiplex PCR; the TCRdb copy retains only in-frame clones and omits some. In the table there are around 360,000 clones, roughly nine tenths of which are singletons. Sequenced: PBMCs or T cells enriched from blood (not recorded which). These receptors were obtained from a woman under 40 who had recovered from COVID-19.

The chain recombines TRBV19 with TRBJ2-7, with 10 bases matching TRBD1. This CDR3 contains 14 residues. Looked up from germline, CDR1 is LNHDA and CDR2 is SQIVND (reference sequence). Trimming cost V 5 bases and J 2 bases; bases outside gene matches: 3. The CDR3 DNA sequence: TGTGCCAGTAGTTACGGACAGGGGGCCTACGAGCAGTACTTC. Its protein is CASSYGQGAYEQYF.

The chain recombines TRBV11-3 with TRBJ2-1, with 7 positions matching TRBD2. V dropped 4 bases and J dropped 3; count of bases not matched to a gene: 12. CDR1 is SGHNT, CDR2 YENEEA, per germline. This CDR3 is built from 17 residues. CDR3 residues: CASSSRGVAGDYNEQFF. CDR3 bases: TGTGCCAGCAGCTCACGAGGGGTGGCGGGAGACTACAATGAGCAGTTCTTC. Together with reference TRBV11-3 and TRBJ2-1, the CDR3 gives the full variable domain: EAGVVQSPRYKIIEKKQPVAFWCNPISGHNTLYWYLQNLGQGPELLIRYENEEAVDDSQLPKDRFSAERLKGVDSTLKIQPAELGDSAVYLCASSSRGVAGDYNEQFFGPGTRLTVL.

The chain is built from TRBV10-2 and TRBJ1-3, with 8 bases identical to TRBD1. This CDR3 spans 14 amino acids. The germline gives CDR1 WSHSY, CDR2 SAAADI. The V gene end was trimmed by 6 bases and the J gene end by 0 bases; junction bases not matched to a gene: 1. This CDR3 is CASSGTGSGNTIYF. The CDR3, as DNA: TGCGCCAGCAGCGGGACAGGCTCTGGAAACACCATATATTTT.

The genes are TRBV14 and TRBJ2-1; perhaps TRBD2 as D (7 bases). The germline gives CDR1 SGHDN, CDR2 FVKESK. CDR3 length: 16 amino acids. The V and J ends lost 0 bases and 0 bases respectively, with 9 bases between them. CDR3 sequence: CASSQDAGASYNEQFF. CDR3 in DNA: TGTGCCAGCAGCCAAGACGCGGGGGCCTCCTACAATGAGCAGTTCTTC.

The rearrangement links TRBV14 to TRBJ2-7; no clear D. The germline gives CDR1 SGHDN, CDR2 FVKESK. V was trimmed by 3 bases and J by 4 bases, leaving 7 bases between them. This CDR3 comprises 12 residues. Here the CDR3 DNA reads TGTGCCAGCAGCCAGGGCTTGTACGAGCAGTACTTC. Amino acid sequence: CASSQGLYEQYF.

V is TRBV30 and J is TRBJ1-1, with D possibly TRBD1 on 6 matching bases. Per the germline V gene, CDR1 is GTSNPN and CDR2 is SVGIG (reference sequence). Trimming pared 4 bases from V and 4 bases from J, leaving 16 bases between. This CDR3 spans 14 amino acids. CDR3 nucleotides: TGTGCCTGGATGAGGGGGGGGTCGGGCACTGAAGCTTTCTTT. This codes for CAWMRGGSGTEAFF.